This section outlines one T cell receptor beta chain sequence together with its context. What this receptor recognizes is not known. Base qualities are not provided; no much larger clone lies one nucleotide away. This entry is derived from a study of Ad26.COV2.S vaccination and SARS-CoV-2 variants (dated by TCRdb to the early 2020s). Background for the entire study: Vaccine-arm donors came from COV1001, a multicentre, randomized, double-blind, placebo-controlled phase I-IIa trial of Ad26.COV2.S in healthy adults. Trial participants were randomized into five groups of five: low-dose or high-dose Ad26.COV2.S given once or twice, or placebo on both occasions. Ad26.COV2.S was administered intramuscularly at 5 x 10^10 or 1 x 10^11 viral particles, either as a single shot or as two shots given 56 days apart. Blinding of investigators to trial group allocation was maintained during experiments and outcome assessment. The TCR-sequenced set comprised approximately 30 samples: approximately 19 Ad26.COV2.S vaccine recipients, 5 placebo recipients and 8 SARS-CoV-2 convalescent individuals. TCRbeta repertoire sequencing was used to assess the specificity and breadth of SARS-CoV-2-reactive T cell receptors after Ad26.COV2.S vaccination. Overall results and qualifications from the work: Vaccine and placebo recipients had comparable non-spike TCR breadth, which fits with the vaccine containing only spike. It was noted by the authors that total T cell responses may have been underestimated by the TCR breadth and depth analyses. The study was not powered to compare responses between vaccine doses or regimens. Spike-specific TCR breadth was higher in Ad26.COV2.S recipients than in placebo recipients (P = 0.0014). Substantial breadth of spike-specific CD8+ and CD4+ T cell responses was reported after vaccination.

The immunoSEQ Assay was used to sequence TCRbeta CDR3 regions. After extraction, genomic DNA underwent amplification by bias-controlled multiplex PCR, followed by high-throughput sequencing. Concerning the study's data processing: To quantify the absolute abundance of every unique TCRbeta CDR3 region, sequences were collapsed and filtered. Usable DNA was measured by amplifying reference genes present in all nucleated cells, and TCRbeta template counts were normalized to that usable DNA to estimate T cell fraction. Repertoire TCRs were annotated as SARS-CoV-2-specific by exact matching of V gene, CDR3 amino acid sequence and J gene to a known reactive TCR set. The reference SARS-CoV-2 TCR set came from MIRA and was filtered for enrichment in COVID-19-positive ImmuneCODE repertoires, removing public or cross-reactive TCRs. Using the MIRA antigens, annotated TCRs were further analysed by specific ORF or by position within an ORF. Breadth was defined as the number of annotated unique rearrangements divided by the total number of unique productive rearrangements, and depth was defined as the summed frequency of the annotated unique rearrangements. Two-sided Wilcoxon rank-sum tests were used to compare TCR breadth between groups. As stored in TCRdb, this immuneACCESS dataset retains in-frame rearrangements with V and J assigned. A fraction of the clones does not appear; measured against another copy, unresolved V genes explain less than half of the discrepancy, and the remainder lacks a known reason. The V and J calls and clone size come from that table; D and trimming were worked out from the DNA. Here the sample has hundreds of thousands of clones; roughly 90% occur a single time. The ten largest clonotypes hold about 1.5% of the sample.

The CDR3 starts with the cysteine, ends with the phenylalanine, and has 18 residues. The DNA shown is the 54-base CDR3, in frame from base 1. Reading the germline V gene gives CDR1 KGHSH and CDR2 LQKENI. Relative to germline, V is missing 6 bases and J is missing 0 bases, with 7 bases of the junction outside any gene match. The sample's treatment or condition label, decoded: over 15 received Ad26.COV2.S at low or high dose, single or two shots; five or six received placebo; per-sample allocation not given. For vaccine and placebo recipients, repertoires were sequenced using samples collected on day 63 after the first injection. Between 29 July and 7 August 2020, Cohort 1b enrolled about 27 adults aged 18-55 years at one site in Boston, USA. Ad26.COV2.S was a replication-incompetent adenovirus type 26 vector that expressed a prefusion-stabilized SARS-CoV-2 spike protein derived from the original Wuhan strain.

The receptor's source is a person between 18 and 59 years old who received the Ad26.COV2.S COVID-19 vaccine or a placebo. This receptor chain uses TRBV18 and TRBJ1-6, with TRBD1 identical over 11 junction bases. This material consisted of peripheral blood, taken in a trial of Ad26.COV2.S vaccine versus placebo. The nucleotide sequence reads TGTGCCAGCTCGCCTCTGGGACAGGGGGTCTCCTATAATTCACCCCTCCACTTT. Its amino acids are CASSPLGQGVSYNSPLHF.